A selection of T cell receptor beta chains follows, all from one sample in a study of T cells in Graves' hyperthyroidism and ophthalmopathy. TCRdb redid the calling of the multiplex PCR reads with MiXCR, one entry per CDR3 protein. This table holds just over 550,000 distinct CDR3 sequences, about 45% found once. Input material: peripheral blood or thyroid tissue (not recorded which). These TCRs come from a woman under 30 with Graves' hyperthyroidism. CDR3s include the opening cysteine and the closing phenylalanine or tryptophan. Fields, in order: V gene, D gene, clone size, J gene, CDR3 DNA, CDR3 protein. D genes are given only for firm matches. Clone size is given for some rows only: seen once, a few or many times, or a class if the clone is expanded.

>TRBV9|-|few|TRBJ1-5
TGTGCCAGCAGCGTGTACGGAAATCAGCCCCAGCATTTT
CASSVYGNQPQHF
>TRBV7-2|-|few|TRBJ2-5
TGTGCCAGCAGCCGCCTCGGCTCGATGGCCCAGTACTTC
CASSRLGSMAQYF
>TRBV7-8|-|few|TRBJ1-6
TGTGCCAGCAGCTCAAATTCCAGGGATTATAATTCACCCCTCCACTTT
CASSSNSRDYNSPLHF
>TRBV29-1|-|-|TRBJ2-7
TGCAGCGTAGGGGGGACGACCTACGAGCAGTACTTC
CSVGGTTYEQYF
>TRBV9|TRBD2|-|TRBJ2-1
TGTGCCAGCAGCGTGACTAGCGGGAGGTCAGATGAGCAGTTCTTC
CASSVTSGRSDEQFF
>TRBV2|-|-|TRBJ1-2
TGTGCCAGCAGTGAGAGGCCTGGCTACACCTTC
CASSERPGYTF
>TRBV5-1|-|-|TRBJ2-2
TGCGCCAGCAGCTTGACTGGGACAAGGAACACCGGGGAGCTGTTTTTT
CASSLTGTRNTGELFF
>TRBV10-1|-|-|TRBJ1-5
TGTGCCAGCAGCCAAGATCGGGGCCCCCAGCATTTT
CASSQDRGPQHF
>TRBV10-3|TRBD2|many|TRBJ2-5
TGTGCCATCAGTCCCCCGGGGGGGGTTCTGGAGACCCAGTACTTC
CAISPPGGVLETQYF
>TRBV24-1|-|-|TRBJ1-2
TGTGCCACCAGTGTCCTGCTGACTAACTATGGCTACACCTTC
CATSVLLTNYGYTF